This T cell receptor beta chain was recovered during a study of shared clonotypes between healthy human individuals. Study findings and constraints: The small donor group covered limited genetic and exposure diversity.

In the naive CD8 group, cells lacked CD45RO and were positively selected for CCR7, so terminally differentiated effector memory CD45RA+ cells were left out. For this clone: Its cognate antigen is unknown.

Every subset had its genomic DNA shared out evenly among several immunoSEQ plates. In the study's own analysis: Owing to the provision of junction-only sequences devoid of quality scores by immunoSEQ, filtering differed. Sequencing was performed with immunoSEQ multiplex PCR; in TCRdb, only in-frame clones are kept and a portion is missing. That table furnishes V, J and clone size, whereas the DNA furnished D and trimming. The sample shows about 2 million clones, approximately 95% of them seen only once. The V and J ends lost 4 bases and 3 bases respectively, with 14 bases between them. Germline CDR1 reads SGHNT; CDR2 reads YYREEE (reference sequence). The CDR3 totals 14 residues.

The chain uses TRBV5-4 and TRBJ2-7; D perhaps matches TRBD1 (6 bases). The specimen sequenced was naive CD8+ T cells sorted from blood. The sequence was collected from a man younger than 35 in good health. The CDR3 loop reads CASSIQGLSYEQYF. In DNA form, the CDR3 reads TGTGCCAGCAGCATACAGGGTTTGAGCTACGAGCAGTACTTC.